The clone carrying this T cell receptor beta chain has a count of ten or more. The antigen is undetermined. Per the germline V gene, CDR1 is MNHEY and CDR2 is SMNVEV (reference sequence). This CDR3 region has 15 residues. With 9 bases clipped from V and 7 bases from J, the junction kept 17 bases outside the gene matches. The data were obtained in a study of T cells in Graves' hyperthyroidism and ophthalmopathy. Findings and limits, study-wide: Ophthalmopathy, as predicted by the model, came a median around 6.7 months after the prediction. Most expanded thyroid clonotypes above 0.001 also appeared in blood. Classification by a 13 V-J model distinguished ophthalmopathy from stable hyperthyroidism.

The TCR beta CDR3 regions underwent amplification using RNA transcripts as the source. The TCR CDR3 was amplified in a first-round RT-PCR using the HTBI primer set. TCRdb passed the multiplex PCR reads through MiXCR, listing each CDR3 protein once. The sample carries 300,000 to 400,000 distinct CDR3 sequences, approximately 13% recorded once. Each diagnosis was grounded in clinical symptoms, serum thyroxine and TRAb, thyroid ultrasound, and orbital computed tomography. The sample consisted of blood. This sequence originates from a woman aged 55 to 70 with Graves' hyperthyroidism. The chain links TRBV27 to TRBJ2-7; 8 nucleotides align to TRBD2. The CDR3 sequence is CASQARGLVAWEQYF. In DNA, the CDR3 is TGTGCCAGTCAAGCCCGGGGACTAGTAGCGTGGGAGCAGTACTTC.